This TCR beta chain was sequenced for a study of cytomegalovirus exposure and HLA in healthy donors. It was with 60 Vbeta and 13 Jbeta primers that the PCR ran. The data were produced by immunoSEQ multiplex PCR, yet TCRdb's version contains in-frame clones alone and is incomplete. The data show 180,000 or so clones, with roughly 80% seen just once and about 7.7% held by the top ten. Germline V gene sequence: CDR1 SGHAT, CDR2 FQNNGV. This CDR3 comprises 13 residues. Trimming pared 1 base from V and 11 bases from J, leaving 12 bases between. The sequence derives from a woman aged 40 to 49 in good health and CMV-seropositive. Sequenced material: PBMCs. This chain connects TRBV11-2 to TRBJ1-5; possibly TRBD1 for D (5 bases). In nucleotides, the CDR3 is TGTGCCAGCAGCTTAGGGGCCGGGGGGGCCCAGCATTTT. Protein: CASSLGAGGAQHF.